The 27 T cell receptor beta chains in this list originate from one sample, sequenced in a study of T cell changes during pregnancy in multiple sclerosis. The protocol was immunoSEQ multiplex PCR, while the TCRdb copy is restricted to in-frame clones and leaves out a portion. The sample holds 35,000 to 55,000 clones, roughly nine tenths seen once. The material sequenced was CD4+ T cells from peripheral blood mononuclear cells, taken after pregnancy. The receptors stem from a female donor with multiple sclerosis, enrolled in a pregnancy study.

This chain connects TRBV13 to TRBJ1-3, with D possibly TRBD1 on 6 matching bases. This CDR3 comprises 16 residues. Per the germline V gene, CDR1 is PRHDT and CDR2 is FYEKMQ (reference sequence). With 1 base removed from V and 0 bases from J, the gap between germline ends came to 10 bases. The CDR3 DNA reads as TGTGCCAGCAGCTTAGAGCCAGGGGTCTCTGGAAACACCATATATTTT. Amino acid sequence: CASSLEPGVSGNTIYF.

V and J are TRBV5-6 and TRBJ1-1; D uncertain. This CDR3 is built from 12 residues. CDR1 is SGHDT and CDR2 is YYEEEE in the germline V gene. The V end lost 0 bases, the J end lost 9 bases, and 9 bases lay between the germline ends. The CDR3 is CASSLVPEQAFF. Written as DNA, the CDR3 is TGTGCCAGCAGCTTGGTCCCGGAGCAAGCTTTCTTT.

The rearrangement links TRBV4-2 to TRBJ1-1, with D possibly matching TRBD1 (5 bases). The ends were cut back, 3 bases at V and 1 base at J, with 15 bases in the middle. The germline V gene has CDR1 LGHNA and CDR2 YNFKEQ. The CDR3 loop spans 16 amino acids. In DNA form, the CDR3 reads TGTGCCAGCAGCCAGATCGGGGGACGGCGGAACACTGAAGCTTTCTTT. It yields the protein CASSQIGGRRNTEAFF.

The V and J genes are TRBV10-3 and TRBJ1-4; 7 nucleotides align to TRBD1. Unmatched junction bases numbered 3, after V lost 4 bases and J lost 4 bases. The CDR3 sequence is 14 residues long. Germline assignment: CDR1 ENHRY and CDR2 SYGVKD. The CDR3 spells CAISGQGGNEKLFF. CDR3 coding DNA: TGTGCCATCAGTGGACAGGGAGGTAATGAAAAACTGTTTTTT.

J is TRBJ1-2 and V is TRBV6-1; TRBD1 might be the D (5 bases). The CDR3 runs to 15 residues. Germline values: CDR1 MNHNS, CDR2 SASEGT. The V gene lost 2 bases and the J gene lost 8 bases, with 18 bases spanning the gap. CDR3 nucleotides: TGTGCCAGCAGTGAACTTCAGGGCTATGGAATCGGCTACACCTTC. It translates to CASSELQGYGIGYTF.

In its sample, this clone was seen once. The J gene is TRBJ2-7, the V gene TRBV7-2; 7 bases match TRBD1. Looked up from germline, CDR1 is SGHTA and CDR2 is FQGNSA. The V and J ends lost 5 bases and 9 bases, in that order; junction bases with no gene match: 13. The CDR3 sequence is 14 residues long. The CDR3 DNA reads TGTGCCAGCAGCCAAAGGGACAGCAGCCGAAGGCAGTACTTC. It translates to CASSQRDSSRRQYF. The variable domain in full, completed from reference TRBV7-2 and TRBJ2-7, reads GAGVSQSPSNKVTEKGKDVELRCDPISGHTALYWYRQSLGQGLEFLIYFQGNSAPDKSGLPSDRFSAERTGGSVSTLTIQRTQQEDSAVYLCASSQRDSSRRQYFGPGTRLTVT.

The chain couples TRBV5-1 to TRBJ2-1, with 7 nucleotides matching TRBD2. This CDR3 has 16 amino acids. CDR1 SGHRS and CDR2 YFSETQ come from the germline V gene. V was clipped by 0 bases and J by 2 bases; unmatched bases: 5. The CDR3 bases are TGCGCCAGCAGCTTGGTTGGGAGGGCCACCTACAATGAGCAGTTCTTC. Its protein product is CASSLVGRATYNEQFF.

This clone was observed once. The chain joins TRBV5-6 to TRBJ1-4; perhaps TRBD1 as D (5 bases). V lost 4 bases and J 1 base, leaving 11 bases between the germline ends. Germline CDR1 SGHDT, CDR2 YYEEEE. The CDR3 covers 15 residues. The CDR3 sequence: CASSRQHLTNEKLFF. The CDR3 DNA sequence: TGTGCCAGCAGCCGACAGCATTTAACTAATGAAAAACTGTTTTTT.

This clone showed up just once. V gene TRBV5-8 combines with J gene TRBJ2-2; tentative D call: TRBD2 (6 bases). The V and J ends lost 3 bases and 3 bases respectively, with 6 bases between them. The CDR3 consists of 13 residues. Germline V gives CDR1 SGHTS, CDR2 YDEGEE. The CDR3 loop is CASSWDYTGELFF. The CDR3 nucleotides are TGTGCCAGCAGCTGGGACTACACCGGGGAGCTGTTTTTT.

This chain links TRBV19 with TRBJ1-2; possible D gene TRBD1, 6 bases. Germline lookup yields CDR1 LNHDA and CDR2 SQIVND (reference sequence). V lost 4 bases and J lost 8, with 17 bases in between. The CDR3 loop spans 14 amino acids. The CDR3 spells CASSTSGGAWGYTF. CDR3 nucleotides: TGTGCCAGTAGTACCTCGGGGGGGGCCTGGGGCTACACCTTC.

This rearrangement joins TRBV7-9 to TRBJ2-5; 7 bases match TRBD1. The J segment lost 1 base and the V segment lost 5 bases, leaving 7 bases of the junction unmatched. This CDR3 contains 15 residues. The V gene's germline CDR1 is SEHNR and CDR2 FQNEAQ (reference sequence). For the CDR3, the DNA is TGTGCCAGCAGCCGAAAAGCAGGGGGCCAAGAGACCCAGTACTTC. This sequence encodes CASSRKAGGQETQYF.

V usage is TRBV6-1 and J usage is TRBJ2-4; D not certain. Looked up from germline, CDR1 is MNHNS and CDR2 is SASEGT. The CDR3 consists of 12 residues. With 4 bases removed from V and 6 bases from J, the gap between germline ends came to 7 bases. The CDR3 DNA reads TGTGCCAGCAGTGCCGACATAAACATTCAGTACTTC. This translates into CASSADINIQYF.

This clone was seen only a few times. V and J are TRBV18 and TRBJ1-1; D gene unclear. The V gene lost 3 bases and the J gene lost 3 bases, with 5 bases spanning the gap. CDR3 length: 12 residues. Germline assignment: CDR1 KGHSH and CDR2 LQKENI. The CDR3 protein is CASSPADTEAFF. The CDR3 nucleotides read TGTGCCAGCTCACCGGCAGACACTGAAGCTTTCTTT.

The chain has TRBV7-9 and TRBJ1-1, with 10 bases that match TRBD1. V shed 8 bases and J 1 base; nucleotides not matched to a gene: 4. The CDR3 is made up of 14 amino acids. Germline CDR1 SEHNR, CDR2 FQNEAQ (reference sequence). CDR3 sequence: CASRDRGRNTEAFF. The DNA of the CDR3 is TGTGCCAGCCGGGACAGGGGAAGGAACACTGAAGCTTTCTTT.

The sample holds one count of this clone. This chain links TRBV10-3 with TRBJ2-7, with TRBD1 matching over 7 bases. From germline, CDR1 is ENHRY and CDR2 SYGVKD. The junction had 4 bases not matched to a gene; V was cut back by 4 bases and J by 1 base. This CDR3 comprises 14 residues. CDR3 DNA: TGTGCCATCAGTGGACAGGGAAGGTCCTACGAGCAGTACTTC. It encodes CAISGQGRSYEQYF.

The table lists this clone with a few counts. The rearrangement joins TRBV7-6 to TRBJ2-2, with 8 positions matching TRBD2. This CDR3 is 15 amino acids long. Germline CDR1 reads SGHVS; CDR2 reads FNYEAQ. Trimming cost V 6 bases and J 6 bases; bases outside gene matches: 9. In nucleotides, the CDR3 is TGTGCCAGCAGGCGTACTAGCGGAGGAGCCGGGGAGCTGTTTTTT. This codes for CASRRTSGGAGELFF.

The chain carries TRBV2 and TRBJ2-1, with unresolved D. V shed 2 bases and J shed 4 bases, with 3 bases lying between them. The CDR3 is 12 residues long. Per germline, CDR1 SNHLY and CDR2 FYNNEI. The CDR3 region is CASSELYNEQFF. The CDR3 DNA follows: TGTGCCAGCAGTGAACTTTACAATGAGCAGTTCTTC.

This clone was recorded once. The V and J genes are TRBV10-3 and TRBJ2-7; the D gene is possibly TRBD1 (6 bases). V dropped 6 bases and J dropped 1 base, with 31 bases sitting between them. From germline, CDR1 is ENHRY and CDR2 SYGVKD. CDR3 length equals 20 residues. CDR3 bases: TGTGCCATCAGGTCCCAGGGGACCACGAACACCGGCCACACATCCTACGAGCAGTACTTC. Its protein is CAIRSQGTTNTGHTSYEQYF.

J is TRBJ1-5 and V is TRBV7-9, with D perhaps matching TRBD1 (6 bases). The length of the CDR3 is 14 residues. V shed 5 bases and J shed 5 bases, with 13 bases lying between them. Germline lookup yields CDR1 SEHNR and CDR2 FQNEAQ (reference sequence). The CDR3 loop is CASSRGQQYQPQHF. CDR3 nucleotides: TGTGCCAGCAGCCGAGGACAGCAATATCAGCCCCAGCATTTT.

This sequence joins TRBV7-2 and TRBJ1-4, with 7 bases matching TRBD1. The germline gives CDR1 SGHTA, CDR2 FQGNSA. V gave up 1 base and J gave up 8 bases; unmatched junction bases: 10. This CDR3 comprises 16 residues. The CDR3 loop is CASSLGVTGVSEKLFF. The CDR3 bases are TGTGCCAGCAGCTTAGGCGTTACAGGGGTTAGCGAAAAACTGTTTTTT.

This chain uses TRBV7-2 with TRBJ1-1; 9 bases map to TRBD1. CDR1 is SGHTA and CDR2 is FQGNSA in the germline V gene. V lost 2 bases and J lost 6; bases outside the gene matches: 7. The CDR3 is 15 amino acids. In nucleotides, the CDR3 is TGTGCCAGCAGCTTAAACGGACAGGGGACGGCTGAAGCTTTCTTT. Residues: CASSLNGQGTAEAFF.

The rearrangement links TRBV5-1 to TRBJ2-1; the D gene is possibly TRBD1 (6 bases). The ends were cut back, 0 bases at V and 6 bases at J, with 10 bases in the middle. In germline, CDR1 is SGHRS, CDR2 YFSETQ. CDR3 length: 14 amino acids. CDR3 bases: TGCGCCAGCAGCTTGGACAGGGTAGGCAATGAGCAGTTCTTC. It codes for CASSLDRVGNEQFF. The entire variable domain, with the rest obtained from reference TRBV5-1 and TRBJ2-1, is as follows: KAGVTQTPRYLIKTRGQQVTLSCSPISGHRSVSWYQQTPGQGLQFLFEYFSETQRNKGNFPGRFSGRQFSNSRSEMNVSTLELGDSALYLCASSLDRVGNEQFFGPGTRLTVL.

This clone occurred a few times. V gene TRBV5-6 combines with J gene TRBJ1-2; the match to TRBD1 covers 11 bases. V dropped 6 bases and J dropped 8; count of bases not matched to a gene: 9. Germline CDR1 SGHDT, CDR2 YYEEEE. The CDR3 consists of 14 residues. The CDR3 nucleotides read TGTGCCAGCACCACGGACAGGGGGCTCGGGGGCTACACCTTC. Its protein is CASTTDRGLGGYTF.

This clone was observed a single time. V gene TRBV30 combines with J gene TRBJ2-7, with TRBD2 as a possible D gene (6 bases). V was trimmed by 5 bases and J by 7 bases, leaving 12 bases between them. CDR3 size: 11 residues. From germline, CDR1 is GTSNPN and CDR2 SVGIG (reference sequence). Here the CDR3 reads CAWGLAREQYF. The DNA of the CDR3 is TGTGCCTGGGGCCTAGCGAGGGAGCAGTACTTC.

The chain links TRBV27 to TRBJ2-5; 9 bases are shared with TRBD2. This CDR3 contains 15 residues. From germline, CDR1 is MNHEY and CDR2 SMNVEV (reference sequence). The J segment lost 5 bases and the V segment lost 3 bases, leaving 7 bases of the junction unmatched. The CDR3 spells CASSFQREEGETQYF. The CDR3 DNA sequence: TGTGCCAGCAGTTTTCAGCGGGAGGAGGGGGAGACCCAGTACTTC.

The J gene is TRBJ2-3, the V gene TRBV5-1; no reliable D call. Per the germline V gene, CDR1 is SGHRS and CDR2 is YFSETQ. CDR3 length: 15 residues. Trimming shortened V by 4 bases and J by 5 bases, and 17 bases separated the two germline ends. The chain's CDR3 is CASSPLLGTGDTQYF. The CDR3 DNA sequence: TGCGCCAGCAGCCCCCTCCTAGGTACCGGAGATACGCAGTATTTT.

This clone occurred a few times. The V gene is TRBV5-4, the J gene TRBJ1-3, with 7 bases matching TRBD1. Germline V gene sequence: CDR1 SGHNT, CDR2 YYREEE (reference sequence). The CDR3 has 16 residues. Trimming removed 3 bases from V and 2 bases from J; junction bases left unmatched: 8. CDR3 loop: CASSWANTGAGNTIYF. CDR3 coding DNA: TGTGCCAGCAGCTGGGCGAATACAGGGGCTGGAAACACCATATATTTT.